This T cell receptor beta chain was identified during a study of beta chain features in type 1 diabetes. Germline CDR1 reads MNHEY; CDR2 reads SMNVEV (reference sequence). CDR3 length equals 14 residues. Trimming at V came to 3 bases and at J to 3 bases, leaving 4 bases not matched to a gene. Comment on this clone: The antigen is unknown.

Sequenced material consisted of expressed TCRB transcripts (all of the isolated RNA was reverse transcribed). Measured with immunoSEQ multiplex PCR; TCRdb has only the in-frame clones, and not every one. The data show 280,000 or so clones, approximately 15% seen once. Study results and limitations: Shorter TCRB CDR3s, moderately but significantly so, marked every one of the four CD4+ subsets in Type 1 diabetes patients.

The sequence derives from a man aged 18 to 35 with type 1 diabetes. Material for sequencing was naive CD4+ T cells from blood. This sequence joins TRBV27 and TRBJ1-2, with TRBD1 identical over 7 bases. DNA for the CDR3: TGTGCCAGCAGTTTGCAAACAGGGGACTATGGCTACACCTTC. Translating gives CASSLQTGDYGYTF.